This TCR beta chain stems from a study of CD8 T cells in Susac syndrome. The germline CDR1 and CDR2 sequences are SGHTA and FQGNSA. The CDR3 totals 14 residues. Between the trimmed V and J ends, which lost 5 bases and 1 base, there was a span of 12 bases. With random hexamers, reverse transcription was performed on roughly 0.5 to 1 ug of RNA. A single record per CDR3 protein comes from TCRdb applying MiXCR to the immunoSEQ multiplex PCR reads. This table has about 120,000 distinct CDR3 sequences, around 95% appearing once. The V and J genes are TRBV7-2 and TRBJ2-7; the D is unclear. The sequence was collected from a human donor in good health. Sequencing was done on a sample of CD4+ T cells from PBMCs. CDR3 coding DNA: TGTGCCAGCAGCCCCGGATCGAATTCCTACGAGCAGTACTTC. Translation: CASSPGSNSYEQYF.